Listed below are T cell receptor beta chains from one sample, sequenced in a study of T cells expressing NK-cell markers. Following a re-call of the 5' RACE reads, TCRdb has one entry per CDR3 protein and lacks DNA. This sample's table reports roughly 420,000 distinct CDR3 sequences. Sequenced sample: blood T cells: a sorted CD56 or NKG2C T cell subset, CD4+ or CD8+ T cells, or bulk PBMC T cells (not recorded which). Source of these receptors: a woman aged 18 to 75 in good health. Each CDR3 is given with its conserved first and last residue. Each record gives: J gene, V gene, CDR3 protein.

>TRBJ1-6|TRBV20-1
CSARVYNSPLHF
>TRBJ2-3|TRBV5-1
CASSLSPSDTQYF
>TRBJ2-3|TRBV16
CASSHFGDTQYF
>TRBJ2-2|TRBV20-1
CSARVGGAVTGELFF
>TRBJ2-5|TRBV4-3
CASSQDLGLVETQYF
>TRBJ2-1|TRBV5-1
CASSGGSGAGYNEQFF
>TRBJ2-7|TRBV30
CAWSVRSRASSYEQYF
>TRBJ2-3|TRBV20-1
CSARAVGLAGRSTDTQYF
>TRBJ2-2|TRBV20-1
CSASGWTSSGINTGELFF
>TRBJ1-1|TRBV20-1
CSATAGGIEAFF
>TRBJ1-1|TRBV2
CASKPGAEAFF
>TRBJ1-1|TRBV6-5
CASSYSGGAGNTEAFF
>TRBJ1-1|TRBV12-3/TRBV12-4
CASSFRGNTEAFF
>TRBJ2-1|TRBV6-4
CASSVSPGTGHEQFF
>TRBJ2-3|TRBV7-2
CASSYGVSDQYF
>TRBJ1-2|TRBV5-5
CASSKDINYGYTF
>TRBJ2-6|TRBV20-1
CSARGQAGANVLTF
>TRBJ2-2|TRBV30
CAWRSQAINGELFF
>TRBJ2-3|TRBV2
CASRVERPTDTQYF
>TRBJ2-3|TRBV5-1
CASSRDSHTDTQYF
>TRBJ2-3|TRBV7-6
CASSPRTLDTQYF
>TRBJ1-6|TRBV3-1
CASSQDGHSPLHF
>TRBJ2-5|TRBV20-1
CSARGTPGGETQYF
>TRBJ1-1|TRBV5-1
CASSSTSGTGWGLAFF
>TRBJ2-5|TRBV12-3/TRBV12-4
CASSLIGALGTQYF
>TRBJ2-4|TRBV11-2
CASSLRTSAGGDKNIQYF
>TRBJ2-3|TRBV9
CASSAGFGGDTQYF
>TRBJ2-5|TRBV7-9
CASSSDLGGETQYF
>TRBJ2-7|TRBV11-2
CASSWTRDEQYF
>TRBJ2-1|TRBV6-5
CASSYSSTSGPLNEQFF
>TRBJ2-1|TRBV7-2
CASSPGTGNEQFF
>TRBJ1-1|TRBV5-1
CASSLGGAAEAFF
>TRBJ2-1|TRBV27
CASSLGGGGANEQFF
>TRBJ2-4|TRBV7-8
CASSSELAKNIQYF
>TRBJ2-5|TRBV29-1
CSVVRGLSETQYF
>TRBJ1-5|TRBV23-1
CASSQSRQGEGNQPQHF
>TRBJ1-1|TRBV4-2
CASSPRGIGGNYMNTEAFF
>TRBJ2-2|TRBV7-3
CASSPRFSGAGELFF
>TRBJ1-2|TRBV6-5
CASSYGVGAGGYTF
>TRBJ2-2|TRBV6-2/TRBV6-3
CASSSLLPSRLLTNAGELFF
>TRBJ2-3|TRBV12-5
CASGLGAGEHTQYF
>TRBJ2-5|TRBV4-1
CASSQGSTSQETQYF
>TRBJ1-2|TRBV12-3/TRBV12-4
CASSPTSHGYTF